The present T cell receptor (beta chain) was sequenced within a study of cytomegalovirus exposure and HLA in healthy donors. Overall study context: About 180 million T cells yielded 90 million to 130 million unique TCR beta sequences, as an earlier analysis found.

As regards this clone: The antigen remains unidentified.

Although they were nominally healthy when sampled, donors likely had unrecorded immune exposures. Broader study findings: The majority of CMV-associated TCR beta chains were reported as apparently HLA-restricted in a later analysis. Immune exposure information comprised only CMV serostatus.

Trimming took 1 base from V and 5 from J, leaving 18 bases between them. CDR1 is LNHNV and CDR2 is YYDKDF in the germline V gene (reference sequence). The CDR3 is 17 residues long. Primers included in the PCR were 60 Vbeta and 13 Jbeta primers. The table came from immunoSEQ multiplex PCR; TCRdb's copy has only in-frame clones and leaves some out. Of under 200,000 clones listed, approximately 70% were seen once; the top ten hold 1.5% to 2%. The rearrangement links TRBV15 to TRBJ2-1, with D perhaps matching TRBD2 (6 bases). The sequenced sample was PBMCs. The sequence was collected from a woman aged 30 to 39 in good health and CMV-seronegative. The CDR3 protein is CATSRGPGTVLNNEQFF. CDR3 coding DNA: TGTGCCACCAGCAGAGGCCCTGGGACTGTTCTTAACAATGAGCAGTTCTTC.